Each of the 21 T cell receptor beta chains below was sequenced from the same sample in a study of CD8+CD57+ T cells in acquired aplastic anemia. Genomic DNA acted as the template from which TCR beta VDJ combination and CDR3 sequence profiling were carried out. TCRdb recomputed calls from the reads with MiXCR, one row per CDR3 protein. The sample records around 68,000 distinct CDR3 sequences, roughly half being singletons. The source material was sorted CD4+, CD8+, or CD8+CD57+ T cells (not recorded which) from PBMCs. These receptors all come from a human donor in good health, serving as a control.

This clonotype was observed many times. V usage is TRBV7-8 and J usage is TRBJ2-2; tentative D call: TRBD2 (5 bases). From germline, CDR1 is SGHVS and CDR2 FQNEAQ. V dropped 5 bases and J dropped 6 bases, with 13 bases sitting between them. The CDR3 sequence is 14 residues long. The CDR3 DNA follows: TGTGCCAGCAGCCGATTTACTAGTCCCGGGGAGCTGTTTTTT. This translates into CASSRFTSPGELFF. Full variable domain (missing parts from reference TRBV7-8 and TRBJ2-2): GAGVSQSPRYKVAKRGQDVALRCDPISGHVSLFWYQQALGQGPEFLTYFQNEAQLDKSGLPSDRFFAERPEGSVSTLKIQRTQQEDSAVYLCASSRFTSPGELFFGEGSRLTVL.

V and J are TRBV2 and TRBJ2-7; 9 bases are a match to TRBD1. The V gene's germline CDR1 is SNHLY and CDR2 FYNNEI. V lost 8 bases, J lost 6 bases, and 2 bases stayed unmatched. The CDR3 length is 11 residues. In DNA, the CDR3 is TGTGCCAGCGGGACAGGGACCGAGCAGTACTTC. It yields the protein CASGTGTEQYF. The whole variable domain, remainder taken from reference TRBV2 and TRBJ2-7, is EPEVTQTPSHQVTQMGQEVILRCVPISNHLYFYWYRQILGQKVEFLVSFYNNEISEKSEIFDDQFSVERPDGSNFTLKIRSTKLEDSAMYFCASGTGTEQYFGPGTRLTVT.

In its sample, this clonotype is medium-sized. The chain joins TRBV19 to TRBJ1-1; a weak D match, TRBD1 (5 bases). The CDR3 is 13 residues long. V was trimmed by 3 bases and J by 4 bases, leaving 9 bases between them. Per germline, CDR1 LNHDA and CDR2 SQIVND (reference sequence). The CDR3, as DNA: TGTGCCAGTAGTATGGGACGAACCACTGAAGCTTTCTTT. This gives the protein CASSMGRTTEAFF.

For this clonotype: A much larger clone differs by one base, so this may be a read error. The conserved phenylalanine or tryptophan normally closing the CDR3 is absent here, so this likely arose from a read error. The chain joins TRBV27 to TRBJ1-2; 8 bases agree with TRBD1. Unmatched junction bases numbered 7, after V lost 6 bases and J lost 4 bases. The CDR3 is 14 amino acids. Per germline, CDR1 MNHEY and CDR2 SMNVEV (reference sequence). CDR3 sequence reads: CASSRGQGSYGYTL. The CDR3 bases are TGTGCCAGCAGCCGCGGACAGGGAAGCTATGGCTACACCCTC.

In this sample, this clonotype turned up many times. The chain carries TRBV7-9 and TRBJ1-1, with a weak D call TRBD1 (6 bases). Germline V gene sequence: CDR1 SEHNR, CDR2 FQNEAQ (reference sequence). The CDR3 length is 16 residues. The germline V and J ends were trimmed by 0 bases and 3 bases, with 14 bases remaining between them. The CDR3 reads CASSLARGGGDTEAFF. The CDR3 DNA reads TGTGCCAGCAGCTTAGCTCGTGGAGGGGGGGACACTGAAGCTTTCTTT.

This clonotype was seen repeatedly, ten times or more. The J gene is TRBJ2-1, the V gene TRBV5-4, with D uncertain. Deletions cut 1 base from V and 4 bases from J, with 12 bases between. The CDR3 covers 15 residues. In germline, CDR1 is SGHNT, CDR2 YYREEE (reference sequence). CDR3 loop: CASSLLTGQYNEQFF. The DNA of the CDR3 is TGTGCCAGCAGCTTGTTGACGGGCCAATACAATGAGCAGTTCTTC.

The chain carries TRBV25-1 and TRBJ2-2; unclear D gene. Trimming removed 2 bases at V and 3 bases at J, with 7 bases between. The CDR3 totals 14 residues. The germline V gene encodes CDR1 MGHDK and CDR2 SYGVNS. CDR3 sequence (DNA): TGTGCCAGCAGTGAAACAGACTACACCGGGGAGCTGTTTTTT. This gives the protein CASSETDYTGELFF.

This clonotype was counted at least ten times. This chain uses TRBV30 with TRBJ1-1; TRBD1 is a possible D gene (5 bases). The germline gives CDR1 GTSNPN, CDR2 SVGIG (reference sequence). This CDR3 is built from 13 residues. The ends were cut back, 0 bases at V and 3 bases at J, with 8 bases in the middle. CDR3 region: CAWSVGGDTEAFF. The CDR3 bases are TGTGCCTGGAGTGTCGGGGGAGACACTGAAGCTTTCTTT.

This clonotype is medium-sized in the sample. V is TRBV19 and J is TRBJ1-1; perhaps TRBD1 as D (6 bases). The length of the CDR3 is 15 residues. Trimming took 7 bases from V and 1 from J, leaving 16 bases between them. Germline assignment: CDR1 LNHDA and CDR2 SQIVND (reference sequence). The CDR3 region has the DNA TGTGCCAGTACCCAAGATCCGACAGGGAACACTGAAGCTTTCTTT. It encodes CASTQDPTGNTEAFF.

A word on this clonotype: At one end the junction does not follow the germline gene, possibly because of a read error. V and J are TRBV2 and TRBJ2-5, with D possibly matching TRBD2 (7 bases). Germline assignment: CDR1 SNHLY and CDR2 FYNNEI. The CDR3 runs to 12 residues. The CDR3 bases are TGTGCCAGCCCCCCGGGGGGCAATGAGCAGCTCTTC. Residues: CASPPGGNEQLF.

The chain uses TRBV19 and TRBJ2-7; possibly TRBD1 or TRBD2 for D (6 bases each). The V end lost 11 bases, the J end lost 3 bases, and 23 bases lay between the germline ends. Germline lookup yields CDR1 LNHDA and CDR2 SQIVND (reference sequence). This CDR3 contains 15 residues. This chain's CDR3 is CAWGEGWGLNYEQYF. For the CDR3, the DNA is TGTGCCTGGGGGGAAGGATGGGGGCTAAACTACGAGCAGTACTTC.

This sequence joins TRBV7-4 and TRBJ1-1; D possibly corresponds to TRBD1 (5 bases). CDR3 length equals 16 residues. Deletions cut 5 bases from V and 0 bases from J, with 16 bases between. The germline V gene has CDR1 SGHVT and CDR2 SQSDAQ. The CDR3 sequence: CASSTSGTEMNTEAFF. As DNA, the CDR3 is TGTGCCAGCAGCACCTCCGGGACCGAGATGAACACTGAAGCTTTCTTT.

The chain is built from TRBV19 and TRBJ1-4; D not resolved. Trimming shortened V by 5 bases and J by 8 bases, and 12 bases separated the two germline ends. The CDR3 contains 13 residues. Germline assignment: CDR1 LNHDA and CDR2 SQIVND (reference sequence). CDR3 DNA: TGTGCCAGTAGTGGGGTCGGGGTCGAAAAACTGTTTTTT. Its translation: CASSGVGVEKLFF.

In its sample, this clonotype is medium-sized. V gene TRBV25-1 combines with J gene TRBJ2-1, with 13 bases matching TRBD2. Germline CDR1 MGHDK, CDR2 SYGVNS. Germline trimming cut 10 bases from V and 8 bases from J; bases unmatched to any gene: 5. This CDR3 is 13 amino acids long. DNA for the CDR3: TGTGCCATAGGGACTAGCGGGGACGATGAGCAGTTCTTC. Protein product: CAIGTSGDDEQFF.

This chain connects TRBV9 to TRBJ1-2; TRBD1 agrees at 12 bases. The CDR3 spans 15 residues. The germline gives CDR1 SGDLS, CDR2 YYNGEE. Trimming cost V 4 bases and J 8 bases; bases outside gene matches: 9. This CDR3 is CASSLSGDRGHGYTF. The DNA for the CDR3 is TGTGCCAGCAGCCTATCGGGGGACAGGGGGCACGGCTACACCTTC.

In this sample, this clonotype turned up many times. The J gene is TRBJ2-7, the V gene TRBV5-1; D is ambiguous. The CDR3 contains 13 residues. V lost 3 bases to trimming and J lost 2 bases, with 9 bases between them. The germline gives CDR1 SGHRS, CDR2 YFSETQ. CDR3 protein: CASSSDGTYEQYF. CDR3 in DNA: TGCGCCAGCAGCTCAGACGGTACCTACGAGCAGTACTTC.

This clonotype was detected only once. Here the CDR3 DNA reads TGTGCCACCAGCAGAGGGGGTAGCAGCAATGAGCAGTTCTTC. This sequence encodes CATSRGGSSNEQFF. V gene TRBV15 combines with J gene TRBJ2-1; D unresolved. The V end lost 1 base, the J end lost 6 bases, and 10 bases lay between the germline ends. The CDR3 has 14 residues. Germline assignment: CDR1 LNHNV and CDR2 YYDKDF (reference sequence).

This chain connects TRBV10-3 to TRBJ1-1; no clear D. Germline V gene lookup returns CDR1 ENHRY and CDR2 SYGVKD. V shed 1 base and J shed 8 bases, with 11 bases lying between them. This CDR3 contains 13 residues. Here the CDR3 reads CAISEFGLQEAFF. The CDR3 coding sequence is TGTGCCATCAGTGAGTTCGGGTTGCAAGAAGCTTTCTTT.

The chain couples TRBV10-3 to TRBJ1-1; TRBD1 matches at 8 bases. CDR1 is ENHRY and CDR2 is SYGVKD in the germline V gene. V was clipped by 6 bases and J by 1 base; unmatched bases: 4. The CDR3 runs to 14 residues. CDR3 coding DNA: TGTGCCATCAGATCGGGACAGGAGAACACTGAAGCTTTCTTT. Translation: CAIRSGQENTEAFF.

In the case of this clonotype: Relative to the germline gene, one junction end is altered; a read error may explain this. The chain links TRBV19 to TRBJ2-4, with 9 positions matching TRBD1. CDR3 size: 14 residues. Germline V gives CDR1 LNHDA, CDR2 SQIVND (reference sequence). CDR3: CARSNRDREGIQYF. The CDR3 DNA reads TGTGCCAGAAGTAACCGGGACAGGGAAGGCATTCAGTACTTC.

This clonotype was seen more than once but under ten times. The chain carries TRBV2 and TRBJ1-2; D not resolved. Germline loops: CDR1 SNHLY, CDR2 FYNNEI. V dropped 5 bases and J dropped 1 base, with 8 bases sitting between them. This CDR3 has 13 residues. The chain's CDR3 is CASSQSLNYGYTF. CDR3 coding DNA: TGTGCCAGCAGTCAATCCCTTAACTATGGCTACACCTTC.